This passage covers 5 T cell receptor beta chains from one sample sequenced in a study of cytomegalovirus exposure and HLA in healthy donors. The study ran its PCR with 60 Vbeta and 13 Jbeta primers. Some clones are missing from TCRdb's copy, which holds only in-frame ones; the method was immunoSEQ multiplex PCR. The sample includes approximately 150,000 clones. Source material: PBMCs. The receptors stem from a woman aged 45-65 years in good health and CMV-seronegative.

This chain uses TRBV18 with TRBJ2-5; 7 positions match TRBD1. Germline values: CDR1 KGHSH, CDR2 LQKENI. CDR3 length: 13 amino acids. V dropped 10 bases and J dropped 6; count of bases not matched to a gene: 11. The CDR3 coding sequence is TGTGCCACCCGGACAGGCCAGGAGAAGACCCAGTACTTC. Its translation: CATRTGQEKTQYF.

The genes are TRBV27 and TRBJ2-7, with a possible D match to TRBD2 (6 bases). The CDR3 is made up of 16 amino acids. Germline V lookup: CDR1 MNHEY, CDR2 SMNVEV (reference sequence). Trimming cost V 5 bases and J 7 bases, with 24 bases left between them. CDR3 nucleotide sequence: TGTGCCAGCAGTCCGCGGGCAGACGTGGCCCGGGGGGAGCAGTACTTC. Translated, it gives CASSPRADVARGEQYF.

J is TRBJ1-2 and V is TRBV6-5; D remains unclear. There are 15 residues in the CDR3. V was pared by 0 bases and J by 1 base, with 9 bases between. The V gene's germline CDR1 is MNHEY and CDR2 SVGAGI. The CDR3 here is CASSYSIASNYGYTF. In DNA, the CDR3 is TGTGCCAGCAGTTACTCGATCGCCAGTAACTATGGCTACACCTTC.

The chain combines TRBV4-2 with TRBJ2-1; 9 nucleotides align to TRBD2. Per the germline V gene, CDR1 is LGHNA and CDR2 is YNFKEQ. V shed 4 bases, J shed 7 bases, and the junction held 11 bases outside the gene matches. The CDR3 sequence is 16 residues long. Here the CDR3 DNA reads TGTGCCAGCAGCCTCCGGGGACTAGCCGGTGGGAATGAGCAGTTCTTC. Amino acid sequence: CASSLRGLAGGNEQFF.

The chain joins TRBV7-7 to TRBJ2-7; 10 bases fit TRBD2. The junction had 8 bases not matched to a gene; V was cut back by 1 base and J by 5 bases. CDR1 and CDR2 (germline): SSHAT, FNYEAQ (reference sequence). The CDR3 consists of 16 residues. The CDR3, as DNA: TGTGCCAGCAGCTTAGGATGGGCTAGCGGGAGTAACGAGCAGTACTTC. Encoded protein: CASSLGWASGSNEQYF.